This T cell receptor (beta chain) was identified during a study of OX40 agonist ivuxolimab in advanced cancers. In the study overall: Three patients got partial responses; one had hepatocellular carcinoma and two had cutaneous melanoma.

The junction had 8 bases not matched to a gene; V was cut back by 3 bases and J by 4 bases. CDR3 length equals 15 residues. The germline gives CDR1 SGHDT, CDR2 YYEEEE. Profiling relied on immunoSEQ multiplex PCR, and the TCRdb table lists in-frame clones only, not all of them. The sample contains roughly 64,000 clones, over 75% of which appear only once. The source material was CD4+ or CD8+ T cells sorted from blood, sampled in a trial of the OX40 agonist ivuxolimab. This clonotype was sampled from an adult with an advanced solid tumor such as melanoma, head and neck, liver or kidney cancer. The chain has TRBV5-6 and TRBJ1-1, with TRBD1 matching over 8 bases. The CDR3 region is CASSSTGVAATEAFF. The CDR3 DNA is TGTGCCAGCAGCTCGACAGGGGTGGCGGCCACTGAAGCTTTCTTT.